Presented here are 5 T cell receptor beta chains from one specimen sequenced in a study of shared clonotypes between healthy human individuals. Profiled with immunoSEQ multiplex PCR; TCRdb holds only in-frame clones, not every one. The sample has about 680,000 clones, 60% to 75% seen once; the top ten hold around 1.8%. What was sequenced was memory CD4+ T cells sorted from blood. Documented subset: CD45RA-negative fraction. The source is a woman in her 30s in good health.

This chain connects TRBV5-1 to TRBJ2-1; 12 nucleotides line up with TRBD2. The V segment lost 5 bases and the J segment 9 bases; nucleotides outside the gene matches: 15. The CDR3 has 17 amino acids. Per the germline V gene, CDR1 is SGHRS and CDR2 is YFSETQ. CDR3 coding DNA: TGCGCCAGCAGACCGGACCCCCTAGCGGGGGGGACGGGTGAGCAGTTCTTC. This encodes CASRPDPLAGGTGEQFF.

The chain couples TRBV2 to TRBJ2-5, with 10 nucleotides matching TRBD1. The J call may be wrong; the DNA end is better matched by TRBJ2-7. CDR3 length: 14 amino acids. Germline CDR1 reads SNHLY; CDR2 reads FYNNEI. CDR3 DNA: TGTGCCAGCAGTGTACGGGACAGGGGCCACGAGCAGTACTTC. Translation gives CASSVRDRGHEQYF.

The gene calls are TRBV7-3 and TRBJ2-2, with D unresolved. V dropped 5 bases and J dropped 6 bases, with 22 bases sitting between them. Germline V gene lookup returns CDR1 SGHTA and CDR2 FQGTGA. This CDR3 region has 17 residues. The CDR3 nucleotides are TGTGCCAGCAGCCCCTCCGCCAGTGTGTACCAAGCCGGGGAGCTGTTTTTT. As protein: CASSPSASVYQAGELFF.

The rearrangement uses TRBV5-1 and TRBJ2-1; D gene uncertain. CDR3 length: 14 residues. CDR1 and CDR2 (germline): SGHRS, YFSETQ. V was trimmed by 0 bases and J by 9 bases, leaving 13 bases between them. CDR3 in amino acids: CASSLDVHESEQFF. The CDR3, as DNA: TGCGCCAGCAGCTTGGACGTGCATGAGTCTGAGCAGTTCTTC.

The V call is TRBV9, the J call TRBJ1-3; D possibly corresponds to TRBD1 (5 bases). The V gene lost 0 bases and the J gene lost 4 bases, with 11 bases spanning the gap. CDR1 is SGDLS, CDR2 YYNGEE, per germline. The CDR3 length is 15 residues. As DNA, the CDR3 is TGTGCCAGCAGCGTAGGGCAGGGCAGAGGAAACACCATATATTTT. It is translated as CASSVGQGRGNTIYF.